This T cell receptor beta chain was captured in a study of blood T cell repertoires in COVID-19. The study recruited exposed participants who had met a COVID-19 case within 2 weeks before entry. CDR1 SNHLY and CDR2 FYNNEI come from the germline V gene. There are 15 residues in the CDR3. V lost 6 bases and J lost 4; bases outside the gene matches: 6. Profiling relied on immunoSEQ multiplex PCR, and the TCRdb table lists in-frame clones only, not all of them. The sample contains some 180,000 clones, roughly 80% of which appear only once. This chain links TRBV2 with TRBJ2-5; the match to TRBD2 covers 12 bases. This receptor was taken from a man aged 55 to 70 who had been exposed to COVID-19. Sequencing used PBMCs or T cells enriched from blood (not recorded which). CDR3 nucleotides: TGTGCCAGCAGCCCGACTAGCGGGAGCGGAGAGACCCAGTACTTC. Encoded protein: CASSPTSGSGETQYF.